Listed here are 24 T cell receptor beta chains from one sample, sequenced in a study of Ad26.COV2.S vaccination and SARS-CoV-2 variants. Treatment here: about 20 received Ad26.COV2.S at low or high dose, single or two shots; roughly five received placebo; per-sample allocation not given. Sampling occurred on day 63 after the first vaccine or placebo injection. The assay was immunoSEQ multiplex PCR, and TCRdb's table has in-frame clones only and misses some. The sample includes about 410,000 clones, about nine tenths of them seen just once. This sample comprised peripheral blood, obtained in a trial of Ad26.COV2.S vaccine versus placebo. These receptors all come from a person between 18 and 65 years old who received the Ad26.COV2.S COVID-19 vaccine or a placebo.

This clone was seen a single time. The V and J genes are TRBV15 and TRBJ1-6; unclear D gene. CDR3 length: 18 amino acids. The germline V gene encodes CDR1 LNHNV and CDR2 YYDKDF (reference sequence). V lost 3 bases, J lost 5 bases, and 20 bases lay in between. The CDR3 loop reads CATSRKTRAGDNNSPLHF. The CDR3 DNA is TGTGCCACCAGCAGGAAGACCCGGGCAGGTGATAATAATTCACCCCTCCACTTT.

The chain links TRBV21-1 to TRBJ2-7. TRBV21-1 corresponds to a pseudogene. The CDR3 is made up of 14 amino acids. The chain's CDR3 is CASSKGCTSYEQYF. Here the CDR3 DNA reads TGTGCCAGCAGCAAAGGGTGCACGTCCTACGAGCAGTACTTC.

The CDR3 is CASSSPLGNEQFF. The CDR3 DNA sequence: TGTGCCAGCAGCTCACCCCTAGGCAATGAGCAGTTCTTC. The gene calls are TRBV28 and TRBJ2-1; D call uncertain. The germline V and J ends were trimmed by 6 bases and 6 bases, with 12 bases remaining between them. From germline, CDR1 is MDHEN and CDR2 SYDVKM. The CDR3 covers 13 residues.

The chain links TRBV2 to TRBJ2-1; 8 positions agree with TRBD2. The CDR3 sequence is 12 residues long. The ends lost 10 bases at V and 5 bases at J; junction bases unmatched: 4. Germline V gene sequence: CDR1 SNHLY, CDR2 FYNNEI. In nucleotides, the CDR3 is TGTGCCAAGAGTAGCGGGGACAATGAGCAGTTCTTC. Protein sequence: CAKSSGDNEQFF.

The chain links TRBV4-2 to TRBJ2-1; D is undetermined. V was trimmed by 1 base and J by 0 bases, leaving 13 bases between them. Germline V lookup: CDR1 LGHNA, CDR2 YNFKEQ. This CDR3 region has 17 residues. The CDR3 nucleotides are TGTGCCAGCAGCCAAGTCTCGTCGGTACCCTCCTACAATGAGCAGTTCTTC. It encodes CASSQVSSVPSYNEQFF.

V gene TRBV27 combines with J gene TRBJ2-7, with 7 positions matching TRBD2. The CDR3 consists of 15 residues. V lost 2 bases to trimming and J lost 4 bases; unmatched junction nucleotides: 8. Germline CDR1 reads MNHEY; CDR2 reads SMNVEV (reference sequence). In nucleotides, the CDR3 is TGTGCCAGCAGTTTACGAGACGGGGGGTGGTACGAGCAGTACTTC. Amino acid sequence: CASSLRDGGWYEQYF.

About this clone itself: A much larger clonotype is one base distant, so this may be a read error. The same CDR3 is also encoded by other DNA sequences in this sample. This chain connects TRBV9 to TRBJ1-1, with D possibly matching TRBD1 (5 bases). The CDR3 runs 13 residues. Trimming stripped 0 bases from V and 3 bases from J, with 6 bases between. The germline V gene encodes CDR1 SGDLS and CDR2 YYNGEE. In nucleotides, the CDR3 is TGTGCCAGCAGCGTAGGGGGGTACACTGAAGCTTTCTTT. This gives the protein CASSVGGYTEAFF.

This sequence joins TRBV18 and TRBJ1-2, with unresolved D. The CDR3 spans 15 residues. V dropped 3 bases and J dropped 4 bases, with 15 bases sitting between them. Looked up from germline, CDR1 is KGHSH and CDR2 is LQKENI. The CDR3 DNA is TGTGCCAGCTCACCTATCGGGCAGAGGCTCTATGGCTACACCTTC. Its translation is CASSPIGQRLYGYTF.

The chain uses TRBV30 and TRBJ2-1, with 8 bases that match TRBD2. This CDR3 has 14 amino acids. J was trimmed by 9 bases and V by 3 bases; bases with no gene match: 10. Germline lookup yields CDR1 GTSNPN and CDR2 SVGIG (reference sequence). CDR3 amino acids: CAWSAAAGGGEQFF. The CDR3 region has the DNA TGTGCCTGGAGCGCAGCGGCGGGGGGTGGTGAGCAGTTCTTC.

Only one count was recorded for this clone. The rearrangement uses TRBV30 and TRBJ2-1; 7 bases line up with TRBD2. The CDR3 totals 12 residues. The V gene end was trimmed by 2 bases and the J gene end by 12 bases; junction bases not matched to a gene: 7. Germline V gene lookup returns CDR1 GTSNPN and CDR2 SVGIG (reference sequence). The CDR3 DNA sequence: TGTGCCTGGAGTCAAAGCGGGGCGGCGCAGTTCTTC. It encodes CAWSQSGAAQFF.

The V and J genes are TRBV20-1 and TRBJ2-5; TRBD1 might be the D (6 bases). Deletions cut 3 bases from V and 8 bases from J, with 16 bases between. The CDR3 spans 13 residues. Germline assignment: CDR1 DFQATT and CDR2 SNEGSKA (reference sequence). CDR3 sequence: CSASSRTEATQYF. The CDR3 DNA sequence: TGCAGTGCTAGTTCACGGACAGAGGCTACCCAGTACTTC.

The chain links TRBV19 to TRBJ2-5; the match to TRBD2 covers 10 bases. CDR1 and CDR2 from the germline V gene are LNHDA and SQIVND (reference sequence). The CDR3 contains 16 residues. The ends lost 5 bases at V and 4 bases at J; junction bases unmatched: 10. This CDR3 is CASSPGLAGGGETQYF. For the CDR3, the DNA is TGTGCCAGTAGTCCCGGTTTAGCGGGGGGAGGAGAGACCCAGTACTTC.

The CDR3 loop is CASRMGQLAPLHF. For the CDR3, the DNA is TGTGCCAGCAGAATGGGACAGCTTGCACCCCTCCACTTT. The J gene is TRBJ1-6, the V gene TRBV27; 7 nucleotides align to TRBD1. Germline V gives CDR1 MNHEY, CDR2 SMNVEV (reference sequence). This CDR3 contains 13 residues. V lost 6 bases, J lost 11 bases, and 7 bases stayed unmatched.

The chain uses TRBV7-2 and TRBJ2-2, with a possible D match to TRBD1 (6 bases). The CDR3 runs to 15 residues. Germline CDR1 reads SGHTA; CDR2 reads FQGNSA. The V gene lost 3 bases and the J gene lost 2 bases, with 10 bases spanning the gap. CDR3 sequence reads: CASSFRQVNTGELFF. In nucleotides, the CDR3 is TGTGCCAGCAGCTTCCGACAGGTCAACACCGGGGAGCTGTTTTTT.

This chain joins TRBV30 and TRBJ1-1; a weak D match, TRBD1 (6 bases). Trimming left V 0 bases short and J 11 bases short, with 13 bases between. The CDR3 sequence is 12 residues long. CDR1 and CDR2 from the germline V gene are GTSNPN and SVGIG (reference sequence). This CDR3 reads CAWSVTDSRAFF. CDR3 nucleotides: TGTGCCTGGAGTGTTACGGACAGTCGGGCTTTCTTT.

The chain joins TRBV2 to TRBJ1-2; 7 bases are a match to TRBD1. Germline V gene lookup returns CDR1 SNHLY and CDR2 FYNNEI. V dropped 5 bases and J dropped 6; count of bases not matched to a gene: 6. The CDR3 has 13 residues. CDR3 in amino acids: CASSRDRADGYTF. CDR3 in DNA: TGTGCCAGCAGTCGAGACAGGGCGGATGGCTACACCTTC.

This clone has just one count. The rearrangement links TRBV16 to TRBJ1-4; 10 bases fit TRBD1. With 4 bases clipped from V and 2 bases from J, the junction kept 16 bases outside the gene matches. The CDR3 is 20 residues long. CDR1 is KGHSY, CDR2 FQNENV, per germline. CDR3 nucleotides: TGTGCCAGCAGCCGCACGGCCAACCCGGGACAGGGGTTCACTAATGAAAAACTGTTTTTT. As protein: CASSRTANPGQGFTNEKLFF. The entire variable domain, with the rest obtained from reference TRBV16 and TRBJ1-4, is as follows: GEEVAQTPKHLVRGEGQKAKLYCAPIKGHSYVFWYQQVLKNEFKFLISFQNENVFDETGMPKERFSAKCLPNSPCSLEIQATKLEDSAVYFCASSRTANPGQGFTNEKLFFGSGTQLSVL.

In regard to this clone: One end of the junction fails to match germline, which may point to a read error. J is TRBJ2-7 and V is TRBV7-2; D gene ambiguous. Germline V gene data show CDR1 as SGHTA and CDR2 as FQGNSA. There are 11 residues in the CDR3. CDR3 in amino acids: CASSDRTTVVF. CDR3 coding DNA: TGTGCCAGCAGCGATCGCACCACGGTAGTTTTC.

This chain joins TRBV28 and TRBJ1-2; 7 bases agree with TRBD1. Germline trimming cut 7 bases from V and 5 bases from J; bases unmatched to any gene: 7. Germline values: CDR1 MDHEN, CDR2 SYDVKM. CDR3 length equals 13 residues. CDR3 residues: CASTLTGSYGYTF. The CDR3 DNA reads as TGTGCCAGCACCTTGACAGGGAGTTATGGCTACACCTTC.

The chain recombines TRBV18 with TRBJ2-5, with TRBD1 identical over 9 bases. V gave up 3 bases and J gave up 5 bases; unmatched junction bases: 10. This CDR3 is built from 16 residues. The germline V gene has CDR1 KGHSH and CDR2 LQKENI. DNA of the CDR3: TGTGCCAGCTCACCCGCCGGGACAGGGATCCTTGAGACCCAGTACTTC. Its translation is CASSPAGTGILETQYF.

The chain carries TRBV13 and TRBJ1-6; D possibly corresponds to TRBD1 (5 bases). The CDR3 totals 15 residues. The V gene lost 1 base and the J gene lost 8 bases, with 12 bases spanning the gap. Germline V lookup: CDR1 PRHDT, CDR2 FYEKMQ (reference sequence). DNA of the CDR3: TGTGCCAGCAGCTTAGTGGGGACCAGGGATTCACCCCTCCACTTT. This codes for CASSLVGTRDSPLHF.

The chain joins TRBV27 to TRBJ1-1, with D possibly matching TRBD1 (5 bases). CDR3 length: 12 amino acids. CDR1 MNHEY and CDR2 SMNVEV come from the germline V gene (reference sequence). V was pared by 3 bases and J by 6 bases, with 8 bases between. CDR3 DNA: TGTGCCAGCAGTTTCTGGGGGGCTGAAGCTTTCTTT. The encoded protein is CASSFWGAEAFF.

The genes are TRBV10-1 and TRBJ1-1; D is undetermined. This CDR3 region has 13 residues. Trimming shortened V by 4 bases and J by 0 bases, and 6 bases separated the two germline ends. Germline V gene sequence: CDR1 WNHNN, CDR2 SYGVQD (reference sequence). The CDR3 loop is CASSGPMNTEAFF. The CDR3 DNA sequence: TGCGCCAGCAGTGGGCCCATGAACACTGAAGCTTTCTTT.

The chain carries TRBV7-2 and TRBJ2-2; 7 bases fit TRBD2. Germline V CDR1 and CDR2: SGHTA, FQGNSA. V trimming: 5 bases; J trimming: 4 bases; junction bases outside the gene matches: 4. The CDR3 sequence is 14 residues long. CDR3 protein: CASSGSGGTGELFF. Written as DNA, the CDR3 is TGTGCCAGCAGCGGCTCGGGGGGCACCGGGGAGCTGTTTTTT.